This TCR beta chain originates from a study of regulatory T cells in long-lasting Graves disease. Time point in this sample: newly diagnosed GD, antithyroid drugs for less than 3 months. PBMCs were the source of the RNA used for TCR sequencing. Construction of the TCR beta libraries employed iRepertoire HTBI primers in conjunction with Arm-PCR of CDR3 regions. MiXCR, applied by TCRdb to the multiplex PCR reads, yields one record per CDR3 protein. The sample holds approximately 470,000 distinct CDR3 sequences, around 15% seen once. Germline V gene sequence: CDR1 DFQATT, CDR2 SNEGSKA (reference sequence). This CDR3 contains 11 residues. This clonotype was found a few times. A clone one base away is much larger, so this may be a read error. The same sample was also studied in work on T cells in Graves' hyperthyroidism and ophthalmopathy.

The chain carries TRBV20-1 and TRBJ1-3; D possibly corresponds to TRBD1 (5 bases). The source was peripheral blood mononuclear cells (PBMCs), collected at new diagnosis, from a patient treated with antithyroid drugs. The sequence was collected from a man aged 35 to 55 with Graves disease. The CDR3: CGARGGNTIYF. The CDR3 DNA sequence: TGCGGTGCTAGGGGTGGAAACACCATATATTTT.